The 21 T cell receptor beta chains below all came from one sample that was sequenced in a study of blood T cell repertoires in COVID-19. Libraries were prepared by immunoSEQ multiplex PCR; TCRdb keeps only in-frame clonotypes and omits some of them. This table holds approximately 40,000 clones, 88% found once. The specimen sequenced was peripheral blood. All receptors come from a woman aged 65 to 85 with acute or convalescent COVID-19.

The chain combines TRBV11-3 with TRBJ1-4; no clear D. The length of the CDR3 is 13 residues. Germline V gene lookup returns CDR1 SGHNT and CDR2 YENEEA. The V and J ends lost 1 base and 7 bases respectively, with 7 bases between them. CDR3 coding DNA: TGTGCCAGCAGCTTAGTCCGGAGTGAAAAACTGTTTTTT. Protein sequence: CASSLVRSEKLFF.

This chain connects TRBV3-1 (or the pseudogene TRBV3-2) to TRBJ2-5, with D possibly matching TRBD2 (7 bases). Germline V lookup: CDR1 LGHDT, CDR2 YNNKEL (reference sequence). The CDR3 spans 14 residues. V was clipped by 1 base and J by 4 bases, with 10 bases between them. The CDR3 region has the DNA TGTGCCAGCAGCCAAGCGGGGGGCCGAGAGACCCAGTACTTC. Encoded protein: CASSQAGGRETQYF.

This clone was recorded only once. The V call is TRBV5-4, the J call TRBJ1-3, with a weak D call TRBD1 (6 bases). The germline V gene encodes CDR1 SGHNT and CDR2 YYREEE (reference sequence). Trimming took 0 bases from V and 9 from J, leaving 13 bases between them. This CDR3 is 14 amino acids long. The CDR3 DNA sequence: TGTGCCAGCAGCTTGGCCAGGCAGGGGTCCACCATATATTTT. Translating it yields CASSLARQGSTIYF.

The gene calls are TRBV12-3 or TRBV12-4 and TRBJ2-1; D is unclear. With 3 bases removed from V and 6 bases from J, the gap between germline ends came to 3 bases. This CDR3 comprises 11 residues. This CDR3 reads CASSFLNEQFF. Written as DNA, the CDR3 is TGTGCCAGCAGTTTCCTCAATGAGCAGTTCTTC.

This clone was detected once. V gene TRBV24-1 combines with J gene TRBJ1-1; D remains ambiguous. V lost 3 bases and J lost 3, with 4 bases in between. Germline V CDR1 and CDR2: KGHDR, SFDVKD. This CDR3 has 12 residues. CDR3 DNA: TGTGCCACCAGTGATCAGGACACTGAAGCTTTCTTT. This sequence encodes CATSDQDTEAFF.

The chain has TRBV24-1 and TRBJ2-1; D unresolved. CDR3 length: 14 residues. Germline CDR1 is KGHDR and CDR2 is SFDVKD. V lost 7 bases, J lost 6 bases, and 15 bases lay in between. CDR3 in DNA: TGTGCCACCAGCTCAGAGGAGCTCCTCAATGAGCAGTTCTTC. Translated, it gives CATSSEELLNEQFF.

The chain combines TRBV27 with TRBJ1-2; D is unresolved. The CDR3 has 17 amino acids. Trimming took off 2 bases at V and 1 base at J, with 17 bases between the two ends. Germline V gives CDR1 MNHEY, CDR2 SMNVEV (reference sequence). Here the CDR3 DNA reads TGTGCCAGCAGTTTAGAGGCAGGACTGCGATATAACTATGGCTACACCTTC. Its protein is CASSLEAGLRYNYGYTF.

The V call is TRBV10-2, the J call TRBJ2-5, with D maybe TRBD2 (6 bases). Germline CDR1 and CDR2: WSHSY and SAAADI. The CDR3 totals 12 residues. V lost 0 bases and J 8 bases, leaving 7 bases between the germline ends. The CDR3 region is CASSESGGTQYF. CDR3 sequence (DNA): TGCGCCAGCAGTGAGTCGGGAGGAACCCAGTACTTC.

This chain joins TRBV18 and TRBJ2-5; D uncertain. The germline CDR1 and CDR2 sequences are KGHSH and LQKENI. V lost 3 bases and J lost 5, with 13 bases in between. CDR3 length: 14 residues. CDR3 sequence (DNA): TGTGCCAGCTCACCGTTCAATTCAGCGGAGACCCAGTACTTC. Protein: CASSPFNSAETQYF.

The chain links TRBV27 to TRBJ2-2; 9 nucleotides match TRBD2. Per the germline V gene, CDR1 is MNHEY and CDR2 is SMNVEV (reference sequence). The CDR3 has 18 amino acids. The trim removed 1 base at V and 5 bases at J, leaving 11 bases unmatched. Written as DNA, the CDR3 is TGTGCCAGCAGTTTATGGGTAGCGGGGGTCGGTGAAACCGGGGAGCTGTTTTTT. It specifies CASSLWVAGVGETGELFF.

The chain carries TRBV5-6 and TRBJ1-2; 7 positions agree with TRBD1. Trimming cost V 3 bases and J 8 bases; bases outside gene matches: 4. CDR3 length equals 12 residues. Germline loops: CDR1 SGHDT, CDR2 YYEEEE. CDR3 DNA sequence: TGTGCCAGCAGCTACAGGGGTCCCGGCTACACCTTC. Its translation is CASSYRGPGYTF. Based on the CDR3 plus reference TRBV5-6 and TRBJ1-2, the full variable domain is DAGVTQSPTHLIKTRGQQVTLRCSPKSGHDTVSWYQQALGQGPQFIFQYYEEEERQRGNFPDRFSGHQFPNYSSELNVNALLLGDSALYLCASSYRGPGYTFGSGTRLTVV.

V usage is TRBV19 and J usage is TRBJ2-6; D gene unclear. Germline V CDR1 and CDR2: LNHDA, SQIVND (reference sequence). The length of the CDR3 is 16 residues. V was shortened by 0 bases and J by 4 bases, with 10 bases between the two germline ends. In DNA, the CDR3 is TGTGCCAGTAGTATAGATCTGGCTCTGGGGGCCAACGTCCTGACTTTC. As protein: CASSIDLALGANVLTF.

This clone was observed once. The chain links TRBV2 to TRBJ2-2; 10 bases line up with TRBD2. Unmatched junction bases numbered 3, after V lost 7 bases and J lost 4 bases. Germline values: CDR1 SNHLY, CDR2 FYNNEI. The CDR3 has 14 amino acids. This chain's CDR3 is CASKSGGATGELFF. The CDR3, as DNA: TGTGCCAGCAAAAGCGGGGGGGCCACCGGGGAGCTGTTTTTT.

The chain is built from TRBV3-1 (or the pseudogene TRBV3-2) and TRBJ2-1; TRBD2 matches at 13 bases. Germline assignment: CDR1 LGHDT and CDR2 YNNKEL (reference sequence). The CDR3 extends over 15 amino acids. V lost 1 base, J lost 16 bases, and 10 bases stayed unmatched. Written as DNA, the CDR3 is TGTGCCAGCAGCCAAGCAACCGGGACTAGCGGGGCCACCTTCTTC. It yields the protein CASSQATGTSGATFF.

This sequence joins TRBV9 and TRBJ2-2; the match to TRBD2 covers 14 bases. The V gene end was trimmed by 0 bases and the J gene end by 5 bases; junction bases not matched to a gene: 9. The CDR3 has 19 residues. Germline CDR1 and CDR2: SGDLS and YYNGEE. The chain's CDR3 is CASSVAGGLAGVGTGELFF. CDR3 DNA: TGTGCCAGCAGCGTAGCGGGGGGACTAGCGGGAGTGGGAACCGGGGAGCTGTTTTTT.

The chain links TRBV20-1 to TRBJ1-4; D is unresolved. The length of the CDR3 is 11 residues. V was clipped by 7 bases and J by 5 bases, with 8 bases between them. Germline lookup yields CDR1 DFQATT and CDR2 SNEGSKA (reference sequence). CDR3: CSVAGNEKLFF. In DNA, the CDR3 is TGCAGTGTAGCCGGGAATGAAAAACTGTTTTTT.

This rearrangement joins TRBV19 to TRBJ2-1; 10 bases map to TRBD1. The V gene's germline CDR1 is LNHDA and CDR2 SQIVND (reference sequence). The CDR3 runs to 17 residues. With 4 bases clipped from V and 5 bases from J, the junction kept 11 bases outside the gene matches. The CDR3 bases are TGTGCCAGTAGTAAACCACCGGGACAGGGGACTAACAATGAGCAGTTCTTC. It codes for CASSKPPGQGTNNEQFF.

The chain links TRBV19 to TRBJ1-4, with 12 bases lining up with TRBD1. The CDR3 length is 15 residues. Trimming cost V 5 bases and J 7 bases; bases outside gene matches: 5. Per the germline V gene, CDR1 is LNHDA and CDR2 is SQIVND (reference sequence). The CDR3 coding sequence is TGTGCCAGTAGTTCCGGGACAGGGGGCGGTGAAAAACTGTTTTTT. Translated, it gives CASSSGTGGGEKLFF.

The J gene is TRBJ1-2, the V gene TRBV7-2; unclear D gene. The CDR3 sequence is 14 residues long. Germline V gives CDR1 SGHTA, CDR2 FQGNSA. V dropped 3 bases and J dropped 7 bases, with 15 bases sitting between them. The CDR3 is CASSLGTLLGGYTF. The CDR3 bases are TGTGCCAGCAGCTTGGGCACCCTGCTCGGTGGCTACACCTTC.

The chain combines TRBV7-2 with TRBJ2-4; 8 nucleotides line up with TRBD1. CDR3 size: 14 residues. CDR1 and CDR2 from the germline V gene are SGHTA and FQGNSA. Trimming removed 7 bases from V and 6 bases from J; junction bases left unmatched: 8. The CDR3 DNA is TGTGCCAGCAACCAGGGACAGGTTGGAAACATTCAGTACTTC. It is translated as CASNQGQVGNIQYF.

The chain uses TRBV13 and TRBJ1-1; 9 positions agree with TRBD1. Trimming removed 0 bases from V and 0 bases from J; junction bases left unmatched: 2. Germline-derived CDR1 and CDR2 are PRHDT and FYEKMQ (reference sequence). The CDR3 consists of 16 residues. The CDR3 region has the DNA TGTGCCAGCAGCTTAGGACAGGGGGCGATGAACACTGAAGCTTTCTTT. It specifies CASSLGQGAMNTEAFF.